A single sample gave rise to the 5 T cell receptor beta chains below, sequenced in a study of glioma-infiltrating T cells after dendritic cell vaccination. Assay: immunoSEQ multiplex PCR; the TCRdb copy retains only in-frame clones and omits some. The sample records tens of thousands of clones, about 85% being singletons. The sequenced sample was blood, obtained before dendritic cell vaccination. Receptors originate from a human donor with glioblastoma.

The V gene is TRBV7-9, the J gene TRBJ1-3; a possible D gene is TRBD1 (5 bases). Trimming pared 3 bases from V and 0 bases from J, leaving 6 bases between. Germline V gene sequence: CDR1 SEHNR, CDR2 FQNEAQ (reference sequence). CDR3 size: 14 residues. CDR3 sequence reads: CASSLGGSGNTIYF. DNA of the CDR3: TGTGCCAGCAGCTTGGGGGGCTCTGGAAACACCATATATTTT. The full variable domain, in which reference TRBV7-9 and TRBJ1-3 provide the parts outside the CDR3, is DTGVSQNPRHKITKRGQNVTFRCDPISEHNRLYWYRQTLGQGPEFLTYFQNEAQLEKSRLLSDRFSAERPKGSFSTLEIQRTEQGDSAMYLCASSLGGSGNTIYFGEGSWLTVV.

V gene TRBV7-2 combines with J gene TRBJ1-2; 12 bases line up with TRBD1. The CDR3 sequence is 17 residues long. CDR1 is SGHTA and CDR2 is FQGNSA in the germline V gene. With V trimmed by 2 bases and J by 7 bases, 11 bases remained unmatched. Here the CDR3 reads CASSLSPGTGGVIGYTF. CDR3 bases: TGTGCCAGCAGCTTATCTCCAGGGACAGGGGGCGTGATTGGCTACACCTTC.

The gene calls are TRBV7-3 and TRBJ2-5, with 7 nucleotides matching TRBD2. Germline CDR1 is SGHTA and CDR2 is FQGTGA. Losses at the gene ends were 3 bases for V and 5 bases for J; bases not matched to a gene: 12. This CDR3 spans 16 amino acids. CDR3 nucleotide sequence: TGTGCCAGCAGCTTTATCCCCCGGGGGAGGGGCGAGACCCAGTACTTC. It yields the protein CASSFIPRGRGETQYF.

The chain uses TRBV7-3 and TRBJ1-2, with TRBD1 matching 8 bases. V shed 5 bases and J 8 bases; nucleotides not matched to a gene: 13. The CDR3 has 15 residues. Germline CDR1 reads SGHTA; CDR2 reads FQGTGA. The DNA for the CDR3 is TGTGCCAGCAGCCCAGGGGGCAGGGGGATGCAGGGCTACACCTTC. Translated, it gives CASSPGGRGMQGYTF.

This clone was seen a single time. The chain couples TRBV18 to TRBJ1-1; D might be TRBD1 (5 bases). With 6 bases removed from V and 1 base from J, the gap between germline ends came to 12 bases. Per germline, CDR1 KGHSH and CDR2 LQKENI. The CDR3 loop spans 14 amino acids. CDR3 amino acids: CASSNQGKNTEAFF. CDR3 DNA sequence: TGTGCCAGCTCTAATCAGGGTAAGAACACTGAAGCTTTCTTT.